This passage covers 5 T cell receptor beta chains from one sample sequenced in a study of T cell clonality in common variable immunodeficiency. Clones were sequenced by immunoSEQ multiplex PCR, and TCRdb holds only the in-frame ones, with some missing. The data show about 47,000 clones, none appearing only once, with approximately 0.68% held by the ten largest. What was sequenced was peripheral blood mononuclear cells. These receptors all come from a person aged 18 to 75 in good health.

Worth noting for this clone: The read terminates 3 residues before the CDR3 end, so the remaining end is supplied by the germline J gene. The chain recombines TRBV20-1 with TRBJ1-1, with D possibly matching TRBD1 (5 bases). Looked up from germline, CDR1 is DFQATT and CDR2 is SNEGSKA (reference sequence). The CDR3 totals 12 residues. CDR3 sequence reads: CSIGAGRTEAFF. CDR3 DNA, as far as it was read: TGCAGCATTGGTGCAGGGCGCACTGAA.

This clone was observed at least ten times. The CDR3 extends 3 residues past the end of the read, so its final part is completed from the germline J gene. The rearrangement joins TRBV12-3 or TRBV12-4 to TRBJ1-1; TRBD1 agrees at 10 bases. The trim removed 6 bases at V and 1 base at J, leaving 5 bases unmatched. This CDR3 spans 15 amino acids. The CDR3 loop is CASRLGQGRNTEAFF. Partial CDR3 DNA: TGTGCCAGCAGGCTGGGACAGGGGAGGAACACTGAA.

A word on this clone: Possible read error: a much larger clone is one base away. The read ends 3 residues early relative to the CDR3; the germline J gene fills the gap. Distinct nucleotide sequences in the sample also encode this CDR3. The genes are TRBV18 and TRBJ1-2; perhaps TRBD1 as D (6 bases). The germline gives CDR1 KGHSH, CDR2 LQKENI. The CDR3 covers 12 residues. The covered CDR3 bases are TGTGCCAGCTCGCCCAACAGGGACGGC. Its translation: CASSPNRDG. The CDR3 in its entirety is CASSPNRDGYTF. Full variable domain (rest looked up from reference TRBV18 and TRBJ1-2): NAGVMQNPRHLVRRRGQEARLRCSPMKGHSHVYWYRQLPEEGLKFMVYLQKENIIDESGMPKERFSAEFPKEGPSILRIQQVVRGDSAAYFCASSPNRDGYTFGSGTRLTVV.

This clone was observed many times. The read ends 3 residues early relative to the CDR3; the germline J gene fills the gap. The genes are TRBV27 and TRBJ2-7; 7 bases map to TRBD2. After removal of 2 bases from V and 2 bases from J, the junction contained 6 bases not matched to a gene. The CDR3 contains 15 residues. The germline CDR1 and CDR2 sequences are MNHEY and SMNVEV (reference sequence). The DNA read from the CDR3 is TGTGCCAGCAGTTTACGAGCGGGAAGTCCCTACGAG. Translation gives CASSLRAGSPYE. The complete CDR3 reads CASSLRAGSPYEQYF.

This clone has a count of ten or more. The read halts 3 residues ahead of the CDR3 end, with the missing end drawn from the germline J gene. The V call is TRBV29-1, the J call TRBJ1-2; D gene uncertain. This CDR3 comprises 13 residues. Germline V gene data show CDR1 as SQVTM and CDR2 as ANQGSEA. V lost 1 base and J 5 bases, leaving 11 bases between the germline ends. The CDR3 sequence: CSVEAVGQYGYTF. Partial CDR3 DNA: TGCAGCGTTGAAGCTGTAGGGCAATATGGC.